The 21 T cell receptor beta chains below were found in one sample sequenced in a study of cytomegalovirus exposure and HLA in healthy donors. Only in-frame clones appear in the TCRdb table, and some are missing; sequencing was by immunoSEQ multiplex PCR. In the table there are tens of thousands of clones, about nine tenths of which are singletons. Sequencing was done on a sample of PBMCs. The receptor source for this set is a woman under 40 in good health and CMV-seronegative.

This clone was seen at least ten times. V is TRBV6-6 and J is TRBJ2-7; 8 bases are shared with TRBD1. Germline assignment: CDR1 MNHNY and CDR2 SVGAGI (reference sequence). Losses at the gene ends were 7 bases for V and 3 bases for J; bases not matched to a gene: 8. The CDR3 is 14 residues long. CDR3 residues: CASTSDRVNYEQYF. The CDR3 bases are TGTGCCAGCACCTCGGACAGGGTGAACTACGAGCAGTACTTC.

This chain joins TRBV21-1 and TRBJ2-1; no check of the table's D call, TRBD2, against the DNA was made. TRBV21-1 is a pseudogene. There are 12 residues in the CDR3. The CDR3 DNA reads as TGTGCCAGCAGCAAGGATGACGGGGAGCAGTTCTTC. Encoded protein: CASSKDDGEQFF.

The chain employs TRBV30 and TRBJ2-2, with 11 bases lining up with TRBD2. V was clipped by 2 bases and J by 2 bases; unmatched bases: 25. This CDR3 contains 23 residues. CDR1 and CDR2 (germline): GTSNPN, SVGIG (reference sequence). The CDR3 loop reads CAWSQDRWSWGLAGGTNTGELFF. The CDR3 DNA sequence: TGTGCCTGGAGTCAGGACAGGTGGTCGTGGGGTCTAGCGGGAGGTACCAACACCGGGGAGCTGTTTTTT.

This clone appeared once. The CDR3 protein is CAWSAGEGYGYTF. CDR3 coding DNA: TGTGCCTGGAGCGCAGGGGAGGGCTATGGCTACACCTTC. The chain uses TRBV30 and TRBJ1-2; a weak D match, TRBD1 (6 bases). This CDR3 has 13 amino acids. V lost 3 bases and J lost 4, with 12 bases in between. CDR1 and CDR2 (germline): GTSNPN, SVGIG (reference sequence). The whole variable domain, filled in from reference TRBV30 and TRBJ1-2, reads SQTIHQWPATLVQPVGSPLSLECTVEGTSNPNLYWYRQAAGRGLQLLFYSVGIGQISSEVPQNLSASRPQDRQFILSSKKLLLSDSGFYLCAWSAGEGYGYTFGSGTRLTVV.

The chain combines TRBV11-1 with TRBJ2-7; 7 positions agree with TRBD2. Trimming at V came to 5 bases and at J to 5 bases, leaving 9 bases not matched to a gene. CDR3 length equals 14 residues. The V gene's germline CDR1 is SGHAT and CDR2 FQDESV (reference sequence). CDR3 sequence reads: CASSRRDYPHEQYF. The DNA for the CDR3 is TGTGCCAGCAGCCGCCGGGACTACCCCCACGAGCAGTACTTC.

The chain links TRBV10-3 to TRBJ2-7; 8 bases are shared with TRBD2. This CDR3 has 14 residues. Per germline, CDR1 ENHRY and CDR2 SYGVKD. V shed 3 bases and J 3 bases; nucleotides not matched to a gene: 4. The DNA of the CDR3 is TGTGCCATCAGTGATGGACGGGAGGGCTACGAGCAGTACTTC. Amino acids: CAISDGREGYEQYF.

CDR3: CASTRQETQYF. CDR3 nucleotides: TGTGCCAGCACCCGCCAAGAGACCCAGTACTTC. This chain joins TRBV6-1 and TRBJ2-5; D ambiguous. Deletions cut 7 bases from V and 1 base from J, with 4 bases between. Germline CDR1 MNHNS, CDR2 SASEGT. This CDR3 is 11 amino acids long.

V and J are TRBV5-1 and TRBJ2-6; TRBD1 aligns across 7 bases. This CDR3 has 18 amino acids. With V trimmed by 7 bases and J by 2 bases, 15 bases remained unmatched. Germline V gene data show CDR1 as SGHRS and CDR2 as YFSETQ. DNA of the CDR3: TGCGCCAGCTCCCGAGAGGTGACAGGGCGTCCTGGGGCCAACGTCCTGACTTTC. This codes for CASSREVTGRPGANVLTF.

V and J are TRBV2 and TRBJ2-7; 7 positions match TRBD1. CDR1 SNHLY and CDR2 FYNNEI come from the germline V gene. The CDR3 length is 16 residues. V dropped 6 bases and J dropped 1; count of bases not matched to a gene: 12. CDR3 coding DNA: TGTGCCAGCAGATCCCACCCGGGACAGTCGTCCTACGAGCAGTACTTC. Protein product: CASRSHPGQSSYEQYF. The full variable domain, in which reference TRBV2 and TRBJ2-7 provide the parts outside the CDR3, is EPEVTQTPSHQVTQMGQEVILRCVPISNHLYFYWYRQILGQKVEFLVSFYNNEISEKSEIFDDQFSVERPDGSNFTLKIRSTKLEDSAMYFCASRSHPGQSSYEQYFGPGTRLTVT.

The chain joins TRBV11-2 to TRBJ2-7; TRBD1 agrees at 7 bases. Germline trimming cut 2 bases from V and 6 bases from J; bases unmatched to any gene: 4. This CDR3 contains 13 residues. Germline CDR1 is SGHAT and CDR2 is FQNNGV. Written as DNA, the CDR3 is TGTGCCAGCAGCTTAAGGGGACAGTCCGAGCAGTACTTC. This codes for CASSLRGQSEQYF.

The V and J genes are TRBV28 and TRBJ2-7; perhaps TRBD1 as D (5 bases). Germline-derived CDR1 and CDR2 are MDHEN and SYDVKM. This CDR3 is 15 amino acids long. V was pared by 4 bases and J by 3 bases, with 16 bases between. The CDR3 reads CASSSMGRVNYEQYF. The CDR3 region has the DNA TGTGCCAGCAGTTCTATGGGCAGGGTGAACTACGAGCAGTACTTC.

The chain recombines TRBV6-5 with TRBJ2-2; TRBD1 agrees at 8 bases. The CDR3 totals 15 residues. J was trimmed by 7 bases and V by 6 bases; bases with no gene match: 10. Germline lookup yields CDR1 MNHEY and CDR2 SVGAGI. The chain's CDR3 is CASSLTRDRIGELFF. The DNA for the CDR3 is TGTGCCAGCAGCCTCACAAGGGACAGGATCGGGGAGCTGTTTTTT.

V is TRBV11-2 and J is TRBJ2-2; 9 bases match TRBD1. From germline, CDR1 is SGHAT and CDR2 FQNNGV. The V segment lost 3 bases and the J segment 4 bases; nucleotides outside the gene matches: 3. This CDR3 comprises 15 residues. In nucleotides, the CDR3 is TGTGCCAGCAGCTTTACAGGGGGCGTCACCGGGGAGCTGTTTTTT. Protein: CASSFTGGVTGELFF.

The chain links TRBV5-6 to TRBJ1-2, with D hard to call. V dropped 5 bases and J dropped 6 bases, with 14 bases sitting between them. CDR1 is SGHDT and CDR2 is YYEEEE in the germline V gene. The CDR3 is 13 residues long. The CDR3 sequence is CASSSSRGDGYTF. DNA of the CDR3: TGTGCCAGCAGTAGCTCTCGGGGAGATGGCTACACCTTC.

This clone was recorded only once. The rearrangement joins TRBV2 to TRBJ2-3; 9 nucleotides line up with TRBD1. Germline lookup yields CDR1 SNHLY and CDR2 FYNNEI. The CDR3 is made up of 15 amino acids. Trimming took 4 bases from V and 3 from J; bases not matched to a gene: 5. CDR3 sequence (DNA): TGTGCCAGCAGTGTCGAACAGGGGGCAACAGATACGCAGTATTTT. Protein: CASSVEQGATDTQYF.

The chain combines TRBV5-1 with TRBJ2-1; TRBD1 might be the D (5 bases). V dropped 4 bases and J dropped 6 bases, with 17 bases sitting between them. CDR3 size: 15 residues. In germline, CDR1 is SGHRS, CDR2 YFSETQ. The CDR3 bases are TGCGCCAGCAGCCTAGGGCCTCAGCAGGGCAATGAGCAGTTCTTC. Translated: CASSLGPQQGNEQFF. Full variable domain (remainder filled in from reference TRBV5-1 and TRBJ2-1): KAGVTQTPRYLIKTRGQQVTLSCSPISGHRSVSWYQQTPGQGLQFLFEYFSETQRNKGNFPGRFSGRQFSNSRSEMNVSTLELGDSALYLCASSLGPQQGNEQFFGPGTRLTVL.

This sequence joins TRBV6-5 and TRBJ2-7; weak D call: TRBD2 (5 bases). This CDR3 contains 14 residues. Germline V CDR1 and CDR2: MNHEY, SVGAGI. V was pared by 0 bases and J by 4 bases, with 10 bases between. CDR3 residues: CASSYSSGTYEQYF. Written as DNA, the CDR3 is TGTGCCAGCAGTTACTCGTCGGGAACTTACGAGCAGTACTTC.

This clone came up once. The V gene is TRBV4-1, the J gene TRBJ2-3; D perhaps matches TRBD2 (6 bases). The CDR3 consists of 16 residues. V gave up 4 bases and J gave up 2 bases, with 16 bases separating them. The germline gives CDR1 MGHRA, CDR2 YSYEKL. The CDR3 region has the DNA TGCGCCAGCAGCCCCCAGTCCGGCGGGATCACAGATACGCAGTATTTT. It codes for CASSPQSGGITDTQYF.

The chain recombines TRBV7-2 with TRBJ1-2, with 7 bases that match TRBD1. Germline V gives CDR1 SGHTA, CDR2 FQGNSA. V trimming: 4 bases; J trimming: 1 base; junction bases outside the gene matches: 9. This CDR3 is 16 amino acids long. For the CDR3, the DNA is TGTGCCAGCAGCTCTGCCTCAGGGGGGAATAACTATGGCTACACCTTC. Its protein product is CASSSASGGNNYGYTF.

The chain has TRBV7-2 and TRBJ2-3, with 7 bases identical to TRBD2. The J segment lost 0 bases and the V segment lost 4 bases, leaving 7 bases of the junction unmatched. This CDR3 has 16 amino acids. Per germline, CDR1 SGHTA and CDR2 FQGNSA. The DNA for the CDR3 is TGTGCCAGCAGCTCCATTGGGAGGGTAAGCACAGATACGCAGTATTTT. Its protein product is CASSSIGRVSTDTQYF. Drawing the rest from reference TRBV7-2 and TRBJ2-3, the complete variable domain is GAGVSQSPSNKVTEKGKDVELRCDPISGHTALYWYRQSLGQGLEFLIYFQGNSAPDKSGLPSDRFSAERTGGSVSTLTIQRTQQEDSAVYLCASSSIGRVSTDTQYFGPGTRLTVL.

This clone was picked up one time. This CDR3 is also generated by other DNA sequences in the sample. This chain uses TRBV28 with TRBJ1-5; D gene unclear. The CDR3 sequence is 12 residues long. Per germline, CDR1 MDHEN and CDR2 SYDVKM. The V end was cut by 5 bases, the J end by 5 bases, with 7 bases between. The CDR3 is CASSPGDQPQHF. The DNA of the CDR3 is TGTGCCAGCAGTCCGGGAGATCAGCCCCAGCATTTT.